Listed here are 14 T cell receptor beta chains from one sample, sequenced in a study of OX40 agonist ivuxolimab in advanced cancers. Profiled with immunoSEQ multiplex PCR; TCRdb holds only in-frame clones, not every one. The sample carries about 58,000 clones, over 65% recorded once. The sample consisted of CD4+ or CD8+ T cells sorted from blood, taken in a trial of the OX40 agonist ivuxolimab. The receptors shown here come from an adult with an advanced solid tumor such as melanoma, head and neck, liver or kidney cancer.

V is TRBV9 and J is TRBJ2-3, with D possibly being TRBD2 (6 bases). CDR1 and CDR2 (germline): SGDLS, YYNGEE. Trimming shortened V by 3 bases and J by 4 bases, and 12 bases separated the two germline ends. The CDR3 is made up of 14 amino acids. In nucleotides, the CDR3 is TGTGCCAGCAGCGAAGGACGGAGGGCAGATACGCAGTATTTT. As protein: CASSEGRRADTQYF.

This clone is a singleton in its sample. V and J are TRBV18 and TRBJ1-6, with D possibly TRBD1 on 6 matching bases. CDR1 KGHSH and CDR2 LQKENI come from the germline V gene. The CDR3 is 15 amino acids. V was pared by 3 bases and J by 9 bases, with 15 bases between. The CDR3 region has the DNA TGTGCCAGCTCACCCAGGACAGTCGACCCTTCACCCCTCCACTTT. It yields the protein CASSPRTVDPSPLHF.

The V and J genes are TRBV7-8 and TRBJ1-3, with a weak D call TRBD1 (6 bases). Germline V gene sequence: CDR1 SGHVS, CDR2 FQNEAQ. The CDR3 is 14 residues long. Trimming took 5 bases from V and 3 from J, leaving 11 bases between them. For the CDR3, the DNA is TGTGCCAGCAGCCCCTACAGGGTTGGAAACACCATATATTTT. Amino acid sequence: CASSPYRVGNTIYF.

V and J are TRBV7-9 and TRBJ1-3; the D is unclear. The CDR3 covers 15 residues. CDR1 is SEHNR, CDR2 FQNEAQ, per germline (reference sequence). The V gene lost 5 bases and the J gene lost 3 bases, with 14 bases spanning the gap. DNA for the CDR3: TGTGCCAGCAGCCCCCCTTTTCGTCTTGGAAACACCATATATTTT. This sequence encodes CASSPPFRLGNTIYF.

The V gene is TRBV6-4, the J gene TRBJ1-5; D is unresolved. V was trimmed by 7 bases and J by 5 bases, leaving 15 bases between them. The CDR3 covers 14 residues. Per the germline V gene, CDR1 is MRHNA and CDR2 is SNTAGT. CDR3 loop: CASTGNEYYQPQHF. CDR3 in DNA: TGTGCCAGCACGGGAAACGAGTACTATCAGCCCCAGCATTTT.

For the CDR3, the DNA is TGTGCCAGCAGCTCAGGGGCCTCCAATCAGCCCCAGCATTTT. It codes for CASSSGASNQPQHF. The rearrangement joins TRBV7-8 to TRBJ1-5; possible D gene TRBD1, 6 bases. Trimming left V 4 bases short and J 3 bases short, with 10 bases between. CDR3 length: 14 amino acids. Germline CDR1 SGHVS, CDR2 FQNEAQ. Drawing the rest from reference TRBV7-8 and TRBJ1-5, the complete variable domain is GAGVSQSPRYKVAKRGQDVALRCDPISGHVSLFWYQQALGQGPEFLTYFQNEAQLDKSGLPSDRFFAERPEGSVSTLKIQRTQQEDSAVYLCASSSGASNQPQHFGDGTRLSIL.

The genes are TRBV11-3 and TRBJ1-1; 10 nucleotides align to TRBD1. CDR1 SGHNT and CDR2 YENEEA come from the germline V gene. V dropped 5 bases and J dropped 1; count of bases not matched to a gene: 4. This CDR3 contains 15 residues. This chain's CDR3 is CASSPRTGGNTEAFF. DNA for the CDR3: TGTGCCAGCAGCCCCCGGACAGGGGGGAACACTGAAGCTTTCTTT.

The V call is TRBV7-3, the J call TRBJ2-7, with 8 bases lining up with TRBD1. Germline lookup yields CDR1 SGHTA and CDR2 FQGTGA. J was trimmed by 3 bases and V by 2 bases; bases with no gene match: 0. The CDR3 is 13 residues long. The CDR3 reads CASSLDRGYEQYF. The CDR3, as DNA: TGTGCCAGCAGCTTAGACAGGGGCTACGAGCAGTACTTC. Based on the CDR3 plus reference TRBV7-3 and TRBJ2-7, the full variable domain is GAGVSQTPSNKVTEKGKYVELRCDPISGHTALYWYRQSLGQGPEFLIYFQGTGAADDSGLPNDRFFAVRPEGSVSTLKIQRTERGDSAVYLCASSLDRGYEQYFGPGTRLTVT.

CDR3 sequence: CASSLGGGASYNEQFF. The CDR3 DNA reads as TGTGCCAGCAGCTTAGGCGGGGGGGCATCGTACAATGAGCAGTTCTTC. V usage is TRBV7-2 and J usage is TRBJ2-1, with 9 bases fitting TRBD2. The CDR3 is 16 residues long. The germline V gene has CDR1 SGHTA and CDR2 FQGNSA. Trimming removed 1 base from V and 4 bases from J; junction bases left unmatched: 5.

CDR3 nucleotide sequence: TGTGCCAGCAGTCCAGAAGTTTGGGGTGGCTACACCTTC. Protein sequence: CASSPEVWGGYTF. V usage is TRBV27 and J usage is TRBJ1-2, with no clear D. CDR1 MNHEY and CDR2 SMNVEV come from the germline V gene (reference sequence). This CDR3 contains 13 residues. Between the trimmed V and J ends, which lost 5 bases and 7 bases, there was a span of 14 bases.

V usage is TRBV5-8 and J usage is TRBJ2-1; TRBD2 agrees at 7 bases. This CDR3 has 13 residues. Germline values: CDR1 SGHTS, CDR2 YDEGEE. The V segment lost 4 bases and the J segment 4 bases; nucleotides outside the gene matches: 2. In DNA form, the CDR3 reads TGTGCCAGCAGCGGGGGGGTTTACAATGAGCAGTTCTTC. Amino acids: CASSGGVYNEQFF.

The chain links TRBV6-5 to TRBJ2-6, with 7 bases that match TRBD1. With 4 bases clipped from V and 0 bases from J, the junction kept 0 bases outside the gene matches. The CDR3 contains 15 residues. Germline-derived CDR1 and CDR2 are MNHEY and SVGAGI. The CDR3 sequence: CASSSGGSGANVLTF. The CDR3 nucleotides read TGTGCCAGCAGTTCAGGGGGCTCTGGGGCCAACGTCCTGACTTTC.

The chain has TRBV7-3 and TRBJ2-7; 7 nucleotides agree with TRBD1. In germline, CDR1 is SGHTA, CDR2 FQGTGA. The CDR3 is 19 residues long. Unmatched junction bases numbered 22, after V lost 5 bases and J lost 3 bases. CDR3 region: CASSPKTGYSLNRGYEQYF. CDR3 sequence (DNA): TGTGCCAGCAGCCCCAAGACAGGGTACTCCCTAAATAGGGGCTACGAGCAGTACTTC. The full variable domain, in which reference TRBV7-3 and TRBJ2-7 provide the parts outside the CDR3, is GAGVSQTPSNKVTEKGKYVELRCDPISGHTALYWYRQSLGQGPEFLIYFQGTGAADDSGLPNDRFFAVRPEGSVSTLKIQRTERGDSAVYLCASSPKTGYSLNRGYEQYFGPGTRLTVT.

The chain carries TRBV5-1 and TRBJ1-4; D is ambiguous. This CDR3 region has 14 residues. V shed 2 bases and J shed 1 base, with 6 bases lying between them. CDR1 and CDR2 (germline): SGHRS, YFSETQ. CDR3 nucleotides: TGCGCCAGCAGCTTTGGCAGAACTAATGAAAAACTGTTTTTT. The encoded protein is CASSFGRTNEKLFF.